The 19 T cell receptor beta chains given below trace back to one sample, sequenced in a study of T cell repertoires in cytomegalovirus infection. Each CDR3 protein gets one entry after TCRdb re-called the reads with MiXCR. The sample lists hundreds of thousands of distinct CDR3 sequences; approximately 10% were seen once. The specimen sequenced was PBMCs. These receptors all come from a human donor in good health (CMV status not recorded). Some clones in this sample may be carry-over from other donors' samples.

This clonotype was seen many times. V gene TRBV7-3 combines with J gene TRBJ1-4, with 7 bases that match TRBD1. The CDR3 loop spans 15 amino acids. J was trimmed by 3 bases and V by 4 bases; bases with no gene match: 5. CDR1 and CDR2 from the germline V gene are SGHTA and FQGTGA. The CDR3 DNA is TGTGCCAGCAGCTCAACAGGGGATCCTAATGAAAAACTGTTTTTT. The encoded protein is CASSSTGDPNEKLFF.

This clonotype was counted ten times or more. This chain connects TRBV7-9 to TRBJ2-2, with unresolved D. Germline CDR1 is SEHNR and CDR2 is FQNEAQ (reference sequence). V shed 10 bases and J shed 3 bases, with 15 bases lying between them. There are 14 residues in the CDR3. CDR3 region: CATKGGLYTGELFF. The CDR3 bases are TGTGCCACCAAGGGCGGTTTGTACACCGGGGAGCTGTTTTTT.

This clonotype was counted between two and nine times. This chain connects TRBV28 to TRBJ1-4; D unresolved. Trimming took off 5 bases at V and 8 bases at J, with 18 bases between the two ends. Germline CDR1 is MDHEN and CDR2 is SYDVKM. This CDR3 spans 15 amino acids. CDR3 sequence: CASSPLTSRAEKLFF. In nucleotides, the CDR3 is TGTGCCAGCAGTCCCCTAACCTCGAGAGCGGAAAAACTGTTTTTT. The full variable domain, completed using reference TRBV28 and TRBJ1-4, is DVKVTQSSRYLVKRTGEKVFLECVQDMDHENMFWYRQDPGLGLRLIYFSYDVKMKEKGDIPEGYSVSREKKERFSLILESASTNQTSMYLCASSPLTSRAEKLFFGSGTQLSVL.

Ten or more counts support this clonotype. J is TRBJ2-3 and V is TRBV10-3; 14 nucleotides agree with TRBD2. CDR3 length: 17 amino acids. The V and J ends lost 0 bases and 3 bases, in that order; junction bases with no gene match: 2. CDR1 and CDR2 (germline): ENHRY, SYGVKD. The DNA for the CDR3 is TGTGCCATCAGTGAGTCGACTAGCGGGGGGGCAACAGATACGCAGTATTTT. Translating it yields CAISESTSGGATDTQYF.

This rearrangement joins TRBV14 to TRBJ2-3, with D possibly called TRBD1 or TRBD2 (5 bases each). From germline, CDR1 is SGHDN and CDR2 FVKESK. Trimming took off 0 bases at V and 14 bases at J, with 18 bases between the two ends. There are 14 residues in the CDR3. CDR3 in DNA: TGTGCCAGCAGCCAAGATTTGGGGGTCCCCGCGCGGTATTTT. Amino acid sequence: CASSQDLGVPARYF.

This clonotype was seen ten or more times. The V and J genes are TRBV7-9 and TRBJ2-1, with D perhaps TRBD1 (5 bases). The CDR3 totals 15 residues. V lost 1 base and J 3 bases, leaving 10 bases between the germline ends. The germline CDR1 and CDR2 sequences are SEHNR and FQNEAQ (reference sequence). In DNA form, the CDR3 reads TGTGCCAGCAGCTTAGACAGGTTGGACTACAATGAGCAGTTCTTC. This translates into CASSLDRLDYNEQFF. Drawing the rest from reference TRBV7-9 and TRBJ2-1, the complete variable domain is DTGVSQNPRHKITKRGQNVTFRCDPISEHNRLYWYRQTLGQGPEFLTYFQNEAQLEKSRLLSDRFSAERPKGSFSTLEIQRTEQGDSAMYLCASSLDRLDYNEQFFGPGTRLTVL.

Many counts were recorded for this clonotype. The chain joins TRBV5-5 to TRBJ2-5; D is unresolved. This CDR3 has 16 amino acids. Germline CDR1 SGHKS, CDR2 YYEKEE (reference sequence). Trimming left V 2 bases short and J 1 base short, with 15 bases between. This CDR3 is CASSFNGLGGQETQYF. The CDR3 region has the DNA TGTGCCAGCAGCTTCAATGGATTAGGCGGCCAAGAGACCCAGTACTTC.

V usage is TRBV7-9 and J usage is TRBJ1-4; D gene ambiguous. Germline values: CDR1 SEHNR, CDR2 FQNEAQ (reference sequence). The CDR3 is 13 amino acids. V was shortened by 3 bases and J by 5 bases, with 7 bases between the two germline ends. The CDR3, as DNA: TGTGCCAGCAGCTTGGGTATAAATGAAAAACTGTTTTTT. It is translated as CASSLGINEKLFF.

The chain employs TRBV20-1 and TRBJ2-5, with D uncertain. Deletions cut 6 bases from V and 4 bases from J, with 18 bases between. Germline V gene lookup returns CDR1 DFQATT and CDR2 SNEGSKA (reference sequence). CDR3 length: 14 amino acids. CDR3: CSAHRALARETQYF. The CDR3 DNA reads TGCAGTGCCCACCGGGCTTTAGCAAGAGAGACCCAGTACTTC.

The sample holds many counts of this clonotype. The chain couples TRBV6-1 to TRBJ2-3; D might be TRBD2 (5 bases). Germline V gene lookup returns CDR1 MNHNS and CDR2 SASEGT. V was cut by 9 bases and J by 1 base, with 17 bases left in between. CDR3 size: 15 residues. The CDR3 loop reads CASRPLGLRTDTQYF. The CDR3, as DNA: TGTGCCAGTCGACCCCTTGGACTGCGCACAGATACGCAGTATTTT.

Turning to this clonotype: This sequence may be a read error, since a much larger clone differs from it by one base. This chain connects TRBV28 to TRBJ2-1; D might be TRBD1 (6 bases). The CDR3 loop spans 16 amino acids. The ends were cut back, 5 bases at V and 2 bases at J, with 16 bases in the middle. Germline V gene sequence: CDR1 MDHEN, CDR2 SYDVKM. The CDR3 bases are TGTGCCAGCAGTCTTGGACAGCCTGGGACCTACAATGAGCAGTTCTTC. Translating it yields CASSLGQPGTYNEQFF.

This clonotype has only a few counts. The chain recombines TRBV6-2 or TRBV6-3 with TRBJ2-7; D gene uncertain. The CDR3 runs to 12 residues. Trimming took off 5 bases at V and 2 bases at J, with 7 bases between the two ends. The V gene's germline CDR1 is MNHEY and CDR2 SVGEGT. The DNA for the CDR3 is TGTGCCAGCAGTCGCCCTACCTACGAGCAGTACGTC. Its translation is CASSRPTYEQYV.

This clonotype was counted between two and nine times. The chain combines TRBV6-2 or TRBV6-3 with TRBJ1-5; TRBD1 aligns across 7 bases. Per the germline V gene, CDR1 is MNHEY and CDR2 is SVGEGT. V trimming: 2 bases; J trimming: 7 bases; junction bases outside the gene matches: 8. This CDR3 spans 15 amino acids. CDR3 loop: CASSYERGGRQPQHF. The CDR3 DNA reads TGTGCCAGCAGTTACGAGCGAGGGGGCCGGCAGCCCCAGCATTTT.

Remarks on this clonotype: A much bigger clone sits one base away, suggesting this may be a read error. The rearrangement links TRBV7-2 to TRBJ2-5, with D unclear. The CDR3 covers 13 residues. The germline V gene has CDR1 SGHTA and CDR2 FQGNSA. CDR3 loop: CAGSSRREETQYF. The CDR3 region has the DNA TGTGCCGGCAGCAGCCGGAGAGAAGAGACCCAGTACTTC.

The rearrangement links TRBV5-4 to TRBJ2-2, with 7 positions matching TRBD2. Germline V gene lookup returns CDR1 SGHNT and CDR2 YYREEE (reference sequence). Losses at the gene ends were 1 base for V and 4 bases for J; bases not matched to a gene: 7. This CDR3 is built from 16 residues. The CDR3 protein is CASSLPSGALTGELFF. The CDR3 DNA is TGTGCCAGCAGCTTGCCCAGCGGGGCACTCACCGGGGAGCTGTTTTTT.

This clonotype was counted ten times or more. The chain combines TRBV28 with TRBJ2-2; 15 bases agree with TRBD2. The V gene's germline CDR1 is MDHEN and CDR2 SYDVKM. J lost 6 bases, V lost 6 bases, and 14 bases had no gene match. This CDR3 has 19 amino acids. The CDR3 spells CASRNPGTSGGSSAGELFF. The CDR3 nucleotides are TGTGCCAGCAGAAACCCCGGGACTAGCGGGGGGTCTTCGGCCGGGGAGCTGTTTTTT.

This chain joins TRBV2 and TRBJ2-2; perhaps TRBD2 as D (7 bases). CDR1 is SNHLY, CDR2 FYNNEI, per germline. V lost 8 bases, J lost 0 bases, and 16 bases lay in between. The CDR3 covers 16 residues. The CDR3 DNA reads as TGTGCCAGCCAAACGGAGGGGGGGACGAACACCGGGGAGCTGTTTTTT. This translates into CASQTEGGTNTGELFF.

This clonotype was found many times. The genes are TRBV20-1 and TRBJ1-1; D remains unclear. V lost 3 bases and J lost 5, with 7 bases in between. There are 11 residues in the CDR3. The germline CDR1 and CDR2 sequences are DFQATT and SNEGSKA (reference sequence). The CDR3 DNA reads TGCAGTGCTAGCTCTGAAACTGAAGCTTTCTTT. Translation: CSASSETEAFF.

This clonotype was counted many times. CDR3 amino acids: CASRSEGSRGYTF. The CDR3 nucleotides read TGTGCCAGCCGTTCGGAGGGTTCGCGGGGCTACACCTTC. This chain links TRBV7-2 with TRBJ1-2; D is uncertain. The CDR3 covers 13 residues. Germline V gives CDR1 SGHTA, CDR2 FQGNSA. Deletions cut 8 bases from V and 8 bases from J, with 18 bases between.